The 21 T cell receptor beta chains presented below share a single source sample, sequenced in a study of CD4+ T cells in melanoma. The data were produced by immunoSEQ multiplex PCR, yet TCRdb's version contains in-frame clones alone and is incomplete. The sample consists of 50,000 to 60,000 clones, approximately 70% of them appearing once. The sequenced sample consisted of tumor tissue. These receptors were taken from a human donor with melanoma.

This rearrangement joins TRBV5-5 to TRBJ1-3, with D uncertain. V shed 1 base and J shed 1 base, with 6 bases lying between them. The CDR3 length is 14 residues. Looked up from germline, CDR1 is SGHKS and CDR2 is YYEKEE (reference sequence). DNA for the CDR3: TGTGCCAGCAGCTTGTTGGCTTCTGGAAACACCATATATTTT. It is translated as CASSLLASGNTIYF.

The V call is TRBV7-9, the J call TRBJ1-1; a weak D match, TRBD1 (5 bases). CDR3 length equals 15 residues. Trimming removed 1 base from V and 2 bases from J, with 11 bases in between. Germline V lookup: CDR1 SEHNR, CDR2 FQNEAQ (reference sequence). CDR3 loop: CASSLGRGRNTEAFF. The CDR3 coding sequence is TGTGCCAGCAGCTTAGGTCGGGGCCGTAACACTGAAGCTTTCTTT. Variable domain in full (rest from reference TRBV7-9 and TRBJ1-1): DTGVSQNPRHKITKRGQNVTFRCDPISEHNRLYWYRQTLGQGPEFLTYFQNEAQLEKSRLLSDRFSAERPKGSFSTLEIQRTEQGDSAMYLCASSLGRGRNTEAFFGQGTRLTVV.

CDR3 nucleotide sequence: TGTGCCAGCAGCTTAGGTGGACCCTACAATGAGCAGTTCTTC. Translated, it gives CASSLGGPYNEQFF. V usage is TRBV7-9 and J usage is TRBJ2-1; D unclear. Germline-derived CDR1 and CDR2 are SEHNR and FQNEAQ (reference sequence). CDR3 length equals 14 residues. Trimming shortened V by 1 base and J by 2 bases, and 6 bases separated the two germline ends.

The chain recombines TRBV10-2 with TRBJ1-5; 7 nucleotides agree with TRBD1. This CDR3 is 15 amino acids long. The germline V gene encodes CDR1 WSHSY and CDR2 SAAADI. J gave up 2 bases and V 3 bases, and 4 bases lay outside the gene matches. CDR3 DNA sequence: TGCGCCAGCAGTGAACGAACAGGGGGCAATCAGCCCCAGCATTTT. Its translation is CASSERTGGNQPQHF.

The chain employs TRBV18 and TRBJ1-3; D might be TRBD1 (6 bases). The CDR3 has 17 amino acids. Germline CDR1 is KGHSH and CDR2 is LQKENI. Trimming took 1 base from V and 4 from J, leaving 17 bases between them. CDR3: CASSPRTGTGYGNTIYF. CDR3 in DNA: TGTGCCAGCTCACCACGTACCGGAACAGGGTACGGAAACACCATATATTTT. Variable domain in full (rest from reference TRBV18 and TRBJ1-3): NAGVMQNPRHLVRRRGQEARLRCSPMKGHSHVYWYRQLPEEGLKFMVYLQKENIIDESGMPKERFSAEFPKEGPSILRIQQVVRGDSAAYFCASSPRTGTGYGNTIYFGEGSWLTVV.

The chain joins TRBV18 to TRBJ2-6; D is uncertain. Trimming stripped 6 bases from V and 0 bases from J, with 18 bases between. Germline V lookup: CDR1 KGHSH, CDR2 LQKENI. The CDR3 consists of 18 residues. The CDR3 is CASSPGVLLRSGANVLTF. The DNA for the CDR3 is TGTGCCAGCTCGCCTGGGGTATTACTCCGCTCTGGGGCCAACGTCCTGACTTTC.

The chain couples TRBV9 to TRBJ1-2; weak D call: TRBD1 (6 bases). V shed 3 bases and J shed 2 bases, with 11 bases lying between them. The CDR3 covers 14 residues. Germline V gene data show CDR1 as SGDLS and CDR2 as YYNGEE. Here the CDR3 DNA reads TGTGCCAGCAGCGAGGGGACACGAAACTATGGCTACACCTTC. Translating gives CASSEGTRNYGYTF.

This clone was counted at least ten times. The chain links TRBV6-5 to TRBJ2-3; D uncertain. The ends were cut back, 0 bases at V and 0 bases at J, with 4 bases in the middle. This CDR3 is built from 14 residues. Germline V CDR1 and CDR2: MNHEY, SVGAGI. CDR3 loop: CASSYSPSTDTQYF. As DNA, the CDR3 is TGTGCCAGCAGTTACTCGCCTAGCACAGATACGCAGTATTTT.

This sequence joins TRBV30 and TRBJ2-7; D might be TRBD2 (6 bases). V dropped 0 bases and J dropped 0 bases, with 9 bases sitting between them. Germline CDR1 and CDR2: GTSNPN and SVGIG (reference sequence). The CDR3 consists of 14 residues. CDR3 protein: CAWSVSGSSYEQYF. The CDR3 DNA follows: TGTGCCTGGAGTGTATCCGGGAGCTCCTACGAGCAGTACTTC.

This rearrangement joins TRBV5-1 to TRBJ2-7; no firm D call. Germline V gene lookup returns CDR1 SGHRS and CDR2 YFSETQ. Trimming took 4 bases from V and 7 from J, leaving 12 bases between them. The CDR3 runs 12 residues. This chain's CDR3 is CASSAGSAEQYF. DNA of the CDR3: TGCGCCAGCAGCGCTGGATCCGCGGAGCAGTACTTC.

This clone was recorded many times. The V call is TRBV5-5, the J call TRBJ2-3, with D perhaps given as TRBD1 or TRBD2 (5 bases each). The CDR3 is 16 residues long. Germline V lookup: CDR1 SGHKS, CDR2 YYEKEE (reference sequence). Trimming stripped 0 bases from V and 1 base from J, with 12 bases between. CDR3 loop: CASSLGGWGRTDTQYF. Here the CDR3 DNA reads TGTGCCAGCAGCTTGGGAGGGTGGGGCCGCACAGATACGCAGTATTTT.

This clone was recorded a few times. V is TRBV7-3 and J is TRBJ2-7, with D uncertain. This CDR3 spans 13 amino acids. Trimming pared 3 bases from V and 3 bases from J, leaving 9 bases between. CDR1 is SGHTA and CDR2 is FQGTGA in the germline V gene. This chain's CDR3 is CASSLASNYEQYF. DNA for the CDR3: TGTGCCAGCAGCTTGGCCTCAAACTACGAGCAGTACTTC.

The rearrangement links TRBV4-3 to TRBJ2-7; perhaps TRBD2 as D (5 bases). This CDR3 has 14 residues. Trimming shortened V by 0 bases and J by 3 bases, and 9 bases separated the two germline ends. Germline-derived CDR1 and CDR2 are LGHNA and YSLEER. CDR3 in amino acids: CASSQEGRGYEQYF. The CDR3 bases are TGCGCCAGCAGCCAAGAAGGCCGGGGCTACGAGCAGTACTTC.

The chain recombines TRBV7-9 with TRBJ1-3; D gene unclear. Germline CDR1 SEHNR, CDR2 FQNEAQ (reference sequence). The germline V and J ends were trimmed by 6 bases and 0 bases, with 21 bases remaining between them. CDR3 length: 18 residues. This chain's CDR3 is CASRHGPGRANSGNTIYF. CDR3 DNA sequence: TGTGCCAGCAGACATGGCCCCGGGAGAGCGAACTCTGGAAACACCATATATTTT. Complete variable domain (other parts from reference TRBV7-9 and TRBJ1-3): DTGVSQNPRHKITKRGQNVTFRCDPISEHNRLYWYRQTLGQGPEFLTYFQNEAQLEKSRLLSDRFSAERPKGSFSTLEIQRTEQGDSAMYLCASRHGPGRANSGNTIYFGEGSWLTVV.

This chain connects TRBV15 to TRBJ1-3, with D perhaps TRBD1 (5 bases). Trimming left V 5 bases short and J 4 bases short, with 24 bases between. Germline assignment: CDR1 LNHNV and CDR2 YYDKDF (reference sequence). This CDR3 region has 18 residues. CDR3 loop: CATSGPPSGFLAGNTIYF. Here the CDR3 DNA reads TGTGCCACCAGCGGACCCCCCTCAGGGTTTCTAGCAGGAAACACCATATATTTT. Full variable domain (outside the CDR3, taken from reference TRBV15 and TRBJ1-3): DAMVIQNPRYQVTQFGKPVTLSCSQTLNHNVMYWYQQKSSQAPKLLFHYYDKDFNNEADTPDNFQSRRPNTSFCFLDIRSPGLGDTAMYLCATSGPPSGFLAGNTIYFGEGSWLTVV.

This clone was found a few times. The chain joins TRBV6-5 to TRBJ1-1, with 8 nucleotides matching TRBD1. The CDR3 extends over 13 amino acids. V lost 0 bases to trimming and J lost 6 bases; unmatched junction nucleotides: 0. CDR1 and CDR2 from the germline V gene are MNHEY and SVGAGI. The CDR3 reads CASSYSDRAEAFF. In DNA, the CDR3 is TGTGCCAGCAGTTACTCGGACAGGGCTGAAGCTTTCTTT.

This rearrangement joins TRBV27 to TRBJ2-2; 9 bases match TRBD1. CDR3 length: 15 amino acids. Germline V gene data show CDR1 as MNHEY and CDR2 as SMNVEV (reference sequence). Trimming cost V 3 bases and J 6 bases; bases outside gene matches: 5. The chain's CDR3 is CASSLGTGLAGELFF. CDR3 bases: TGTGCCAGCAGTTTGGGGACAGGGTTGGCCGGGGAGCTGTTTTTT.

In this sample, this clone turned up many times. This chain connects TRBV9 to TRBJ1-3, with D tentatively TRBD1 (5 bases). The CDR3 has 16 amino acids. The V end was cut by 3 bases, the J end by 0 bases, with 13 bases between. CDR1 and CDR2 (germline): SGDLS, YYNGEE. Written as DNA, the CDR3 is TGTGCCAGCAGCGCAGCAGACAGCCGCTCTGGAAACACCATATATTTT. This translates into CASSAADSRSGNTIYF.

The rearrangement joins TRBV11-1 to TRBJ1-6, with 7 bases matching TRBD1. The trim removed 3 bases at V and 9 bases at J, leaving 5 bases unmatched. Germline V lookup: CDR1 SGHAT, CDR2 FQDESV (reference sequence). The CDR3 is made up of 14 amino acids. In DNA, the CDR3 is TGTGCCAGCAGCTTGGCAGGGGGGTCTTCACCCCTCCACTTT. It is translated as CASSLAGGSSPLHF.

This clone has a count of ten or more. Within the sample, other DNA sequences also encode this same CDR3. The chain couples TRBV7-9 to TRBJ1-1, with 12 bases lining up with TRBD1. Germline loops: CDR1 SEHNR, CDR2 FQNEAQ (reference sequence). The trim removed 5 bases at V and 5 bases at J, leaving 3 bases unmatched. The CDR3 is 14 residues long. This chain's CDR3 is CASSRDRGRTEAFF. CDR3 coding DNA: TGTGCCAGCAGCAGGGACAGGGGGCGGACTGAAGCTTTCTTT. The variable domain in full, with the rest retrieved from reference TRBV7-9 and TRBJ1-1, is DTGVSQNPRHKITKRGQNVTFRCDPISEHNRLYWYRQTLGQGPEFLTYFQNEAQLEKSRLLSDRFSAERPKGSFSTLEIQRTEQGDSAMYLCASSRDRGRTEAFFGQGTRLTVV.

This chain joins TRBV5-5 and TRBJ2-3; D unresolved. CDR1 is SGHKS and CDR2 is YYEKEE in the germline V gene (reference sequence). CDR3 length equals 14 residues. Trimming cost V 5 bases and J 0 bases, with 10 bases left between them. DNA for the CDR3: TGTGCCAGCAGACAGCTCCCTAGCACAGATACGCAGTATTTT. This codes for CASRQLPSTDTQYF.